Sequencing of this T cell receptor (beta chain) was carried out in a study of blood T cell repertoires in COVID-19. Study overall: The United States, Italy and Spain were the sources of the acute and convalescent COVID-19 samples. Sources were T cells, B-cell-depleted T cells, or PBMCs; the material itself was cDNA or gDNA.

Seattle patient enrollment occurred during active infection, with longitudinal follow-up thereafter. Assay: immunoSEQ multiplex PCR; the TCRdb copy retains only in-frame clones and omits some. The data show about 170,000 clones, with around 85% seen just once and approximately 11% held by the top ten. The ends were cut back, 6 bases at V and 0 bases at J, with 24 bases in the middle. This CDR3 has 19 residues. The germline V gene has CDR1 MDHEN and CDR2 SYDVKM. The count of this clone is one. The genes are TRBV28 and TRBJ1-5; D might be TRBD1 (6 bases). Sequenced: peripheral blood. The receptor was derived from a woman aged 55-75 years with COVID-19, enrolled during active disease. This CDR3 reads CASRHDLGQTIPSNQPQHF. In nucleotides, the CDR3 is TGTGCCAGCAGGCACGACCTTGGACAGACTATTCCTAGCAATCAGCCCCAGCATTTT.